What follows are 18 T cell receptor beta chains derived from one specimen sequenced in a study of blood T cell repertoires in COVID-19. Using immunoSEQ multiplex PCR, the repertoire was profiled, and TCRdb retains in-frame clones only, with some absent. The data show 50,000 to 60,000 clones, 83% seen once. Sequencing was done on a sample of peripheral blood. These receptors originate from a man aged 40-49 years with acute or convalescent COVID-19.

The chain links TRBV18 to TRBJ2-1, with 8 bases matching TRBD2. Germline V gene data show CDR1 as KGHSH and CDR2 as LQKENI. V lost 3 bases and J lost 8; bases outside the gene matches: 3. The CDR3 totals 13 residues. DNA for the CDR3: TGTGCCAGCTCACCGGGACTAGTGGATGAGCAGTTCTTC. Amino acids: CASSPGLVDEQFF.

V and J are TRBV5-1 and TRBJ2-5; tentatively, D is TRBD2 (7 bases). V shed 0 bases and J shed 5 bases, with 11 bases lying between them. Germline-derived CDR1 and CDR2 are SGHRS and YFSETQ. CDR3 length: 14 amino acids. DNA for the CDR3: TGCGCCAGCAGCTTGGAGGGGGGGGCCGAGACCCAGTACTTC. Its protein product is CASSLEGGAETQYF.

J is TRBJ1-2 and V is TRBV12-3 or TRBV12-4; D is perhaps TRBD1 (6 bases). This CDR3 is built from 12 residues. Deletions cut 6 bases from V and 7 bases from J, with 12 bases between. CDR3 amino acids: CASRLQGSGYTF. The CDR3 bases are TGTGCCAGCAGACTACAGGGATCTGGCTACACCTTC.

This clone was observed a single time. The genes are TRBV6-4 and TRBJ2-2; 14 bases line up with TRBD2. The CDR3 extends over 20 amino acids. The V and J ends lost 7 bases and 4 bases, in that order; junction bases with no gene match: 17. Germline lookup yields CDR1 MRHNA and CDR2 SNTAGT. The CDR3 protein is CASTVRDRTSGRLITGELFF. As DNA, the CDR3 is TGTGCCAGCACTGTAAGGGACCGGACTAGCGGGAGGTTGATCACCGGGGAGCTGTTTTTT.

This clone was found once. The chain employs TRBV7-9 and TRBJ2-7; TRBD2 might be the D (6 bases). Germline-derived CDR1 and CDR2 are SEHNR and FQNEAQ (reference sequence). The CDR3 totals 15 residues. With 7 bases removed from V and 0 bases from J, the gap between germline ends came to 16 bases. This chain's CDR3 is CASKGLRRGSYEQYF. DNA for the CDR3: TGTGCCAGCAAGGGCCTGAGGAGGGGCTCCTACGAGCAGTACTTC.

The chain couples TRBV11-3 to TRBJ2-2; D gene ambiguous. Germline CDR1 SGHNT, CDR2 YENEEA. V was shortened by 3 bases and J by 4 bases, with 6 bases between the two germline ends. The CDR3 runs 13 residues. CDR3 bases: TGTGCCAGCAGCTTTCTATCCACCGGGGAGCTGTTTTTT. It encodes CASSFLSTGELFF. Together with reference TRBV11-3 and TRBJ2-2, the CDR3 gives the full variable domain: EAGVVQSPRYKIIEKKQPVAFWCNPISGHNTLYWYLQNLGQGPELLIRYENEEAVDDSQLPKDRFSAERLKGVDSTLKIQPAELGDSAVYLCASSFLSTGELFFGEGSRLTVL.

The chain joins TRBV18 to TRBJ1-1; weak D call: TRBD1 (5 bases). This CDR3 comprises 16 residues. Per germline, CDR1 KGHSH and CDR2 LQKENI. V was shortened by 2 bases and J by 9 bases, with 22 bases between the two germline ends. This CDR3 is CASSPINQGATSQAFF. CDR3 DNA sequence: TGTGCCAGCTCACCAATTAATCAAGGGGCCACATCCCAAGCTTTCTTT.

The V gene is TRBV30, the J gene TRBJ1-2, with 9 bases aligning to TRBD1. The CDR3 extends over 12 amino acids. V shed 7 bases, J shed 8 bases, and the junction held 8 bases outside the gene matches. The V gene's germline CDR1 is GTSNPN and CDR2 SVGIG (reference sequence). The CDR3 loop is CAYSGTGFGYTF. In nucleotides, the CDR3 is TGTGCCTACTCCGGGACAGGGTTCGGCTACACCTTC. The variable domain in full, completed from reference TRBV30 and TRBJ1-2, reads SQTIHQWPATLVQPVGSPLSLECTVEGTSNPNLYWYRQAAGRGLQLLFYSVGIGQISSEVPQNLSASRPQDRQFILSSKKLLLSDSGFYLCAYSGTGFGYTFGSGTRLTVV.

The V gene is TRBV19, the J gene TRBJ1-2; perhaps TRBD1 as D (6 bases). The germline V gene encodes CDR1 LNHDA and CDR2 SQIVND (reference sequence). Trimming pared 7 bases from V and 4 bases from J, leaving 16 bases between. CDR3 length: 14 residues. CDR3 sequence reads: CASTKAQDSYGYTF. For the CDR3, the DNA is TGTGCCAGTACCAAGGCACAGGACAGCTATGGCTACACCTTC. Complete variable domain (other parts from reference TRBV19 and TRBJ1-2): DGGITQSPKYLFRKEGQNVTLSCEQNLNHDAMYWYRQDPGQGLRLIYYSQIVNDFQKGDIAEGYSVSREKKESFPLTVTSAQKNPTAFYLCASTKAQDSYGYTFGSGTRLTVV.

The rearrangement joins TRBV19 to TRBJ2-3; 8 nucleotides match TRBD2. Germline trimming cut 8 bases from V and 1 base from J; bases unmatched to any gene: 11. CDR3 size: 16 residues. Germline CDR1 and CDR2: LNHDA and SQIVND (reference sequence). CDR3 DNA sequence: TGTGCCAGTTCCGCCTTTGCAGCGGGAGGCACAGATACGCAGTATTTT. Residues: CASSAFAAGGTDTQYF.

This clone has just one count. The chain joins TRBV24-1 to TRBJ2-1; the match to TRBD2 covers 12 bases. The V gene's germline CDR1 is KGHDR and CDR2 SFDVKD. The CDR3 runs to 16 residues. Germline trimming cut 4 bases from V and 4 bases from J; bases unmatched to any gene: 4. This chain's CDR3 is CATSDTLAGGYNEQFF. The DNA for the CDR3 is TGTGCCACCAGTGACACACTAGCGGGAGGTTACAATGAGCAGTTCTTC.

The gene calls are TRBV19 and TRBJ2-1, with TRBD2 matching over 15 bases. The J segment lost 4 bases and the V segment lost 6 bases, leaving 10 bases of the junction unmatched. The CDR3 contains 18 residues. CDR1 LNHDA and CDR2 SQIVND come from the germline V gene (reference sequence). In nucleotides, the CDR3 is TGTGCCAGTAGCGGACTAGCGGGGGGGCCCGGACGGTACAATGAGCAGTTCTTC. Its translation is CASSGLAGGPGRYNEQFF.

This rearrangement joins TRBV21-1 to TRBJ2-7; the DNA was not used to check the table's D call, TRBD1. TRBV21-1 is described as a pseudogene. This CDR3 has 13 amino acids. This CDR3 is CASSKLNQQAKYV. CDR3 bases: TGTGCCAGCAGCAAATTGAACCAGCAGGCTAAGTACGTC.

On this clone: In the same sample, other DNA sequences code for this CDR3. V gene TRBV7-2 combines with J gene TRBJ2-4; 9 bases align to TRBD1. The germline V gene has CDR1 SGHTA and CDR2 FQGNSA. V shed 3 bases, J shed 0 bases, and the junction held 6 bases outside the gene matches. This CDR3 has 17 residues. CDR3 in amino acids: CASSLGTGSQAKNIQYF. The CDR3 nucleotides are TGTGCCAGCAGCTTGGGGACAGGGAGCCAAGCCAAAAACATTCAGTACTTC. Based on the CDR3 plus reference TRBV7-2 and TRBJ2-4, the full variable domain is GAGVSQSPSNKVTEKGKDVELRCDPISGHTALYWYRQSLGQGLEFLIYFQGNSAPDKSGLPSDRFSAERTGGSVSTLTIQRTQQEDSAVYLCASSLGTGSQAKNIQYFGAGTRLSVL.

A note on this clone: Other DNA sequences of this sample code for an identical CDR3. The V gene is TRBV6-5, the J gene TRBJ1-5; 7 bases are shared with TRBD1. CDR1 is MNHEY and CDR2 is SVGAGI in the germline V gene. V dropped 6 bases and J dropped 4; count of bases not matched to a gene: 6. CDR3 length equals 14 residues. As DNA, the CDR3 is TGTGCCAGCAGCCCGAGGGGGCGAAATCAGCCCCAGCATTTT. It translates to CASSPRGRNQPQHF.

The V gene is TRBV4-1, the J gene TRBJ1-5; D gene unclear. V was cut by 4 bases and J by 1 base, with 14 bases left in between. The germline gives CDR1 MGHRA, CDR2 YSYEKL. CDR3 length: 16 residues. The CDR3 bases are TGCGCCAGCAGCCGCCAAAGCACAGAGAGCAATCAGCCCCAGCATTTT. It yields the protein CASSRQSTESNQPQHF.

The V call is TRBV5-4, the J call TRBJ2-5, with D hard to call. V lost 4 bases to trimming and J lost 1 base, with 5 bases between them. Germline-derived CDR1 and CDR2 are SGHNT and YYREEE (reference sequence). The CDR3 has 12 amino acids. DNA for the CDR3: TGTGCCAGCAGCCGTTTCCAAGAGACCCAGTACTTC. Protein product: CASSRFQETQYF.

The rearrangement uses TRBV11-2 and TRBJ2-5; D unclear. The CDR3 sequence is 11 residues long. The V and J ends lost 3 bases and 5 bases respectively, with 4 bases between them. Per the germline V gene, CDR1 is SGHAT and CDR2 is FQNNGV. The CDR3 bases are TGTGCCAGCAGCTTGCGGGAGACCCAGTACTTC. Its protein is CASSLRETQYF.